This T cell receptor (beta chain) was obtained from a study of PD-1 blockade in classical Hodgkin lymphoma (TCRdb year 2020). At the level of the whole study: Nivolumab dosing was 3 mg/kg intravenously every 2 weeks, continuing until either disease progression or unacceptable toxicity. A peripheral blood immune signature of response to PD-1 blockade in classical Hodgkin lymphoma was defined using TCR beta sequencing and CyTOF. General study outcomes and caveats: The study covered only a single clinical trial cohort, and the causes of the repertoire differences, possibly disease activity or prior therapy, were still not defined. Patients starting nivolumab less than 1 year after ASCT had lower diversity and were excluded from later analyses to avoid confounding by immune reconstitution. Trial patients with a complete response had baseline diversity similar to that of newly diagnosed patients, while partial responders and progressors had significantly lower diversity. Baseline TCR diversity was reported as lower in newly diagnosed patients than in healthy donors, and lower still in relapsed/refractory patients. CD4+ but not CD8+ TCR diversity rose significantly by C4D1 (p=0.0027 vs p=0.16), most apparent in complete responders (p=0.02).

The time point label corresponds to: cycle 4 day 1 (C4D1), after around six weeks of nivolumab. All trial patients had relapsed after autologous stem cell transplantation, with cohorts A, B and C differing in prior brentuximab vedotin exposure. The trial cohort included around 60 patients with relapsed/refractory classical Hodgkin lymphoma, and each patient had a best overall response of complete response, partial response or progressive disease. Trial patients were treated with single-agent nivolumab in the multi-cohort phase II CheckMate 205 trial. An independent review committee assessed best overall response using the 2007 International Working Group response criteria. Trial PBMCs were obtained immediately prior to nivolumab initiation (C1D1) and on therapy at cycle 2 day 1 and cycle 4 day 1. Peripheral blood was collected in 8 mL Vacutainer Cell Preparation Tubes, from which PBMCs were isolated by centrifugation and then cryopreserved.

Points on this clone: The target of this receptor is not known. Base-call qualities are not available, and no considerably larger clone is one nucleotide away.

Genomic DNA was extracted with the Qiagen DNeasy kit from unsorted PBMCs and from negatively selected CD4+ and CD8+ fractions. Amplification of TCR beta CDR3 regions was done by immunoSEQ multiplex PCR with primers that anneal to V and J segments. Amplification bias was minimized using a synthetic immune receptor repertoire, and residual bias was removed computationally after sequencing. For the original study's pipeline: Repertoire diversity was quantified as the Shannon entropy index using custom Python scripts. Unsorted, CD4+ and CD8+ repertoires were analyzed separately, except in combined analyses where CD4+ and CD8+ sequences were merged in silico. A clone was considered expanded if an increase in frequency of at least 2-fold after treatment relative to C1D1 was found, and a pseudocount of 0.5 was applied to clones undetected at baseline. Singleton clones were defined as clones with 0 or 1 copy at C1D1, and non-singleton clones were defined as clones with 2 or more copies. Clones expanded in unsorted samples were annotated as CD4+, CD8+ or unknown by matching protein sequences in sorted samples from the same patient. Wilcoxon tests were applied to paired samples to test diversity changes from C1D1 to C4D1. In TCRdb, the immuneACCESS table is reduced to in-frame sequences with V and J assigned. These tables do not hold every clone; where another copy was compared, an unresolved V gene accounts for under half, and the others remain unexplained. The V and J calls and clone size were taken over from that table, and D and trimming were inferred from the DNA. This sample has more than 3,000 clones in its table, and roughly 65% of those were observed once. The top ten hold roughly 52% of the sample.

Trimming removed 1 base from V and 2 bases from J, leaving 15 bases between the germline ends. Based on the germline V gene, the CDR1 and CDR2 sequences are SGHTA and FQGNSA. There are 16 amino acids in the CDR3, from cysteine to phenylalanine inclusive. Only the CDR3 region is kept as DNA, spanning 48 bases read in frame from base 1. The material was peripheral blood mononuclear cells (PBMCs), obtained before the fourth cycle of nivolumab. This TCR derives from a human donor with classical Hodgkin lymphoma. The rearrangement combines TRBV7-2 with TRBJ2-7; TRBD1 might be the D gene, on 5 matching bases. The CDR3 reads CASSLVGQGATYEQYF. The sequence in DNA is TGTGCCAGCAGCTTAGTTGGGCAGGGTGCCACCTACGAGCAGTACTTC.